These T cell receptor beta chains were read from a single sample in a study of T-cell memory formation after mild COVID-19. One entry per CDR3 protein results from TCRdb running MiXCR on the 5' RACE reads. The sample includes roughly 580,000 distinct CDR3 sequences, 15% to 20% of them seen just once. The sequenced sample was PBMCs or a T cell subset sorted from them (not recorded which). The source of these receptors is an adult woman who had mild COVID-19 (a few samples of this study predate the infection). Cell type and time point are not known. CDR3s include the opening cysteine and the closing phenylalanine or tryptophan. The D gene is left open where the match is weak. The size of a clone is reported for some rows only, either as once, few or many, or as a class for expanded clones.

cdr3_nt cdr3_aa j_call d_call clone_size v_call
TGCGCCAGCAGCTTTGGGACAGGGGAACGCTCTGGAAACACCATATATTTT CASSFGTGERSGNTIYF TRBJ1-3 TRBD1 . TRBV5-1
TGTGCCAGCAGCGCGGGGTCGGGGGGCTACACCTTC CASSAGSGGYTF TRBJ1-2 . . TRBV7-9
TGTGCCAGCAGGTCGGACAGGGACAAAAACATTCAGTACTTC CASRSDRDKNIQYF TRBJ2-4 TRBD1 few TRBV2
TGTGCCAGCAGCCCCAAAGGCCATGAGCAGTTCTTC CASSPKGHEQFF TRBJ2-1 . . TRBV3-1
TGTGCCAGCAGTTTTATCCCGTACGAGCAGTACTTC CASSFIPYEQYF TRBJ2-7 . . TRBV12-3/TRBV12-4
TGTGCCTGGAGTGTACAAGGAACCGTCGGGGTCCTGACTTTC CAWSVQGTVGVLTF TRBJ2-6 . once TRBV30
TGCGCCAGCAGCTTGTTTCCGGGCTCCGGGGAGCTGTTTTTT CASSLFPGSGELFF TRBJ2-2 . few TRBV5-1
TGCAGTGCTAGACAGGGAGGCCACAATGAGCAGTTCTTC CSARQGGHNEQFF TRBJ2-1 . few TRBV20-1
TGTGCCAGCAGTGCACAGGGGCCCCGGGGCACAGATACGCAGTATTTT CASSAQGPRGTDTQYF TRBJ2-3 TRBD1 . TRBV25-1
TGTGCCAGCAGTGTCTGGACCTATCCTGGCACAGATACGCAGTATTTT CASSVWTYPGTDTQYF TRBJ2-3 . . TRBV2
TGTGCCAGTAGTATAGCTGAGCCGGACCCCTCCTACAATGAGCAGTTCTTC CASSIAEPDPSYNEQFF TRBJ2-1 . . TRBV19
TGCGCCAGCAGCCAAGATCGGGAGCTATACAATGAGCAGTTCTTC CASSQDRELYNEQFF TRBJ2-1 . . TRBV4-1
TGCGCCAGCAGCCAACTCTTAGAGCCAAGTCAGCCCCAGCATTTT CASSQLLEPSQPQHF TRBJ1-5 . . TRBV4-1
TGCAGCGTCGGACAGGGCCGGGGGGATACGCAGTATTTT CSVGQGRGDTQYF TRBJ2-3 TRBD1 . TRBV29-1
TGTGCCAGCAGTTACTCTACAGGGGCCTCACCCCTCCACTTT CASSYSTGASPLHF TRBJ1-6 TRBD1 . TRBV6-5
TGCAGTGCTAGAGGAGCAATCGACAGGCGTCAAAAGACCCAGTACTTC CSARGAIDRRQKTQYF TRBJ2-5 . . TRBV20-1
TGTGCCGTAGGACAGGGGATAAAGCAGTACTTC CAVGQGIKQYF TRBJ2-7 TRBD1 few TRBV27
TGCGCCAGCAGGCCGGGGACAGGAATTTACAATGAGCAGTTCTTC CASRPGTGIYNEQFF TRBJ2-1 TRBD1 few TRBV4-3
TGCAGTGCTAGGAGGACAGGGGAAAGGGATACGCAGTATTTT CSARRTGERDTQYF TRBJ2-3 TRBD1 few TRBV20-1
TGCGCCAGCAGCTGGGCCCCCAACAGTCAGCCCCAGCATTTT CASSWAPNSQPQHF TRBJ1-5 . . TRBV4-3
TGTGCCAGCAGCGTAAGGGCGGGGGGCCTTAGCACAGATACGCAGTATTTT CASSVRAGGLSTDTQYF TRBJ2-3 TRBD2 . TRBV9
TGTGCCAGCAGCTTTGTTAACTATGGCTACACCTTC CASSFVNYGYTF TRBJ1-2 . . TRBV7-2
TGCGCCAGCAGCGGATACGGGACAGGGGGAAACACTGAAGCTTTCTTT CASSGYGTGGNTEAFF TRBJ1-1 TRBD1 many TRBV5-1
TGTGCCAGCAGCTTACAGGGGACCCTGCTGGGCACTGAAGCTTTCTTT CASSLQGTLLGTEAFF TRBJ1-1 . many TRBV11-2
TGTGCTAGTGGTTTGGGTTTATTGGTGGGGGCCGGAGAGACCCAGTACTTC CASGLGLLVGAGETQYF TRBJ2-5 . few TRBV12-5
TGCAGTGCTCGACACCGGTACCAAGAGACCCAGTACTTC CSARHRYQETQYF TRBJ2-5 . . TRBV20-1
TGTGCCAGCAGCTACCTCGGGGAGCAGTTCTTC CASSYLGEQFF TRBJ2-1 . many TRBV11-3
TGTGCCAGCAGCTCCATGGAGGGACAGCCCTACAATGAGCAGTTCTTC CASSSMEGQPYNEQFF TRBJ2-1 . . TRBV5-4
TGTGCCTGGCAGGGGAACACTGAAGCTTTCTTT CAWQGNTEAFF TRBJ1-1 . . TRBV30
TGTGCCAGCAGTTTATTTTTTTACGAGCAGTACTTC CASSLFFYEQYF TRBJ2-7 . few TRBV28
TGTGCCAGCAGCTTAGTTGGTAGCGACCAAGAGACCCAGTACTTC CASSLVGSDQETQYF TRBJ2-5 . . TRBV7-2
TGCAGCGCCGGACTAGCTTTGGAGACCCAGTACTTC CSAGLALETQYF TRBJ2-5 TRBD2 . TRBV29-1
TGTGACAGCAGCTTGGACGGGCGGGGCTCCTACGAGCAGTACTTC CDSSLDGRGSYEQYF TRBJ2-7 . . TRBV5-6
TGTGCCAGCAGCCCCCGGACAGGGAGGGATGAGCAGTTCTTC CASSPRTGRDEQFF TRBJ2-1 . few TRBV14
TGCGCCAGCAGCCCTCTAGGGGGGGCGAACACCGGGGAGCTGTTTTTT CASSPLGGANTGELFF TRBJ2-2 . many TRBV5-1
TGTGCCAGCAGTCGACCCGACGTAGGCTCCTACGAGCAGTACTTC CASSRPDVGSYEQYF TRBJ2-7 . few TRBV7-2
TGTGCCAGCAGGAGAGGGACATCGCCCGACATGAACACTGAAGCTTTCTTT CASRRGTSPDMNTEAFF TRBJ1-1 . . TRBV12-3/TRBV12-4
TGTGCCAGCAGTTCGGGGTTGGGACAGCCCCAGCATTTT CASSSGLGQPQHF TRBJ1-5 . few TRBV7-9
TGCGCCAGCAGCTTGGCCAAAGGGGAAGGCACAGATACGCAGTATTTT CASSLAKGEGTDTQYF TRBJ2-3 . . TRBV5-1
TGTGCCAGCAGGACGAGGTCAGCTTTTCAAGAGCAGTACTTC CASRTRSAFQEQYF TRBJ2-7 . . TRBV2
TGTGCCAGCAGCCCCTGGGACAGCGCCAATGAAAAACTGTTTTTT CASSPWDSANEKLFF TRBJ1-4 TRBD1 . TRBV3-1
TGCGCCAGCAGCCAAGAGCAGGGAGGCTCCTACGAGCAGTACTTC CASSQEQGGSYEQYF TRBJ2-7 . . TRBV4-1